One T cell receptor beta chain is described in this entry. The antigen remains unidentified. This entry belongs to a study of T-cell memory formation after mild COVID-19. As for the study in general: Among the donors, TCR clusters were largely specific to each donor. General study results and limits: CD4+ contracting clones were mainly CM and EM; CD8+ ones, EMRA. Memory sampled before infection contained some responding clones, suggesting cross-reactive memory joined.

5'RACE, which relied on constant-segment primers, yielded TCR alpha and TCR beta cDNA libraries carrying sample barcodes and UMIs. A single record per CDR3 protein comes from TCRdb applying MiXCR to the 5' RACE reads. Of more than 250,000 distinct CDR3 sequences in the sample, 15% to 20% were seen once. Germline values: CDR1 MGHRA, CDR2 YSYEKL. The V end lost 1 base, the J end lost 4 bases, and 14 bases lay between the germline ends. The CDR3 is 16 amino acids. This receptor was taken from a man aged 18 to 35 who had mild COVID-19 (a few samples of this study predate the infection). Cell type and time point are not known. V usage is TRBV4-1 and J usage is TRBJ2-1; the D gene is possibly TRBD2 (6 bases). Sequenced sample: PBMCs or a T cell subset sorted from them (not recorded which). The DNA of the CDR3 is TGCGCCAGCAGCCAAGCCCTCCGGGGGAGTTACAATGAGCAGTTCTTC. Translation gives CASSQALRGSYNEQFF.